Shown below are 8 T cell receptor beta chains from a single sample sequenced in a study of shared clonotypes between healthy human individuals. Produced via immunoSEQ multiplex PCR; TCRdb's table is partial and in-frame only. The sample lists about 960,000 clones; approximately 80% were seen once. The sequenced sample consisted of memory CD4+ T cells sorted from blood. Subset: CD45RA-negative fraction. Receptor source: a man younger than 35 in good health.

The DNA of the CDR3 is TGTGCCAGCAGCTTAGACAGGGCGCGAAAACTGTTTTTT. This encodes CASSLDRARKLFF. This chain uses TRBV5-5 with TRBJ1-4; 7 bases are a match to TRBD1. The junction had 5 bases not matched to a gene; V was cut back by 2 bases and J by 10 bases. The CDR3 has 13 amino acids. Germline loops: CDR1 SGHKS, CDR2 YYEKEE (reference sequence).

This rearrangement joins TRBV18 to TRBJ1-1; D not resolved. The CDR3 sequence is 15 residues long. The germline V gene encodes CDR1 KGHSH and CDR2 LQKENI. Deletions cut 1 base from V and 1 base from J, with 10 bases between. The DNA of the CDR3 is TGTGCCAGCTCACCACTCTCGCCGAGGAACACTGAAGCTTTCTTT. Translation gives CASSPLSPRNTEAFF.

This clone came up a few times. V is TRBV10-3 and J is TRBJ2-1; 8 bases are shared with TRBD2. This CDR3 comprises 17 residues. Unmatched junction bases numbered 11, after V lost 0 bases and J lost 7 bases. Germline values: CDR1 ENHRY, CDR2 SYGVKD. CDR3 sequence (DNA): TGTGCCATCAGTGAGTCCCGCGGGGGGTTGGTTGGAAATGAGCAGTTCTTC. Protein product: CAISESRGGLVGNEQFF.

The chain combines TRBV21-1 with TRBJ1-2; no DNA check was done on the table's D call, TRBD1. TRBV21-1 corresponds to a pseudogene. CDR3 size: 16 residues. CDR3 region: CASSGGQGKVDYGYTF. In DNA, the CDR3 is TGTGCCAGCAGCGGGGGACAGGGGAAAGTGGACTATGGCTACACCTTC.

This clone occurred once. The V gene is TRBV15, the J gene TRBJ2-3, with D unresolved. V shed 2 bases and J shed 2 bases, with 14 bases lying between them. The CDR3 is 16 residues long. CDR1 LNHNV and CDR2 YYDKDF come from the germline V gene (reference sequence). This chain's CDR3 is CATSRLAGHDTDTQYF. In nucleotides, the CDR3 is TGTGCCACCAGCAGACTGGCAGGCCACGACACAGATACGCAGTATTTT.

The DNA of the CDR3 is TGTGCCAGCAGCTTTCGGCCCGGGGTAGCCGGGGAGCTGTTTTTT. This codes for CASSFRPGVAGELFF. The chain joins TRBV7-3 to TRBJ2-2; D is possibly TRBD2 (5 bases). Germline V CDR1 and CDR2: SGHTA, FQGTGA. Trimming removed 3 bases at V and 6 bases at J, with 14 bases between. The length of the CDR3 is 15 residues.

V is TRBV5-1 and J is TRBJ1-2; 8 bases align to TRBD1. V was clipped by 1 base and J by 7 bases; unmatched bases: 9. This CDR3 comprises 15 residues. Germline V gene lookup returns CDR1 SGHRS and CDR2 YFSETQ. The CDR3 protein is CASSLRPGQGGGYTF. The CDR3 DNA reads as TGCGCCAGCAGCTTGCGCCCCGGACAGGGAGGTGGCTACACCTTC.

V and J are TRBV27 and TRBJ1-5; D call uncertain. The V gene's germline CDR1 is MNHEY and CDR2 SMNVEV (reference sequence). CDR3 length: 11 amino acids. The CDR3 sequence: CASGSKQPQHF. DNA for the CDR3: TGTGCTTCGGGGTCTAAGCAGCCCCAGCATTTT.